This paragraph reports one T cell receptor (beta chain). The data derive from a study of human T cells and chemical hapten exposure. Study-level information: The study patch tested 0.01% DPC on the upper back and read results at 6 days.

The sample's time point: patch test 2, 6 weeks after DPC sensitization. Treatment in this sample: therapeutic diphenylcyclopropenone sensitization with weekly scalp DPC. The starting material, unfractionated whole blood, was used for total RNA extraction. Prior to each patch test being applied, blood was drawn. Per germline, CDR1 LGHDT and CDR2 YNNKEL (reference sequence). This CDR3 has 13 residues. V lost 1 base to trimming and J lost 4 bases, with 7 bases between them. MiXCR, run by TCRdb on the RACE reads, gives a single entry per CDR3 protein. The data contain some 42,000 distinct CDR3 sequences, 9.5% to 10% of them singletons.

The sequencing used whole blood, collected in connection with sensitization to the hapten diphenylcyclopropenone (DPC). The TCR sequence derives from a woman in her twenties or thirties with alopecia areata. Some clones in this sample may be carry-over from other donors' samples. The chain carries TRBV3-1 and TRBJ1-1; D unresolved. This CDR3 is CASSQAGRTEAFF. DNA for the CDR3: TGTGCCAGCAGCCAAGCAGGACGCACTGAAGCTTTCTTT.